The clone carrying this TCR beta chain was found many times. The antigen is unknown. A TCRbeta library incorporating unique molecular identifiers was prepared. TCRdb fed the PCR reads into MiXCR, producing one record per CDR3 protein. This sample carries some 2,900 distinct CDR3 sequences, roughly 27% of them seen once, and the ten largest clones take roughly three fifths. The CDR3 covers 16 residues. Per the germline V gene, CDR1 is SNHLY and CDR2 is FYNNEI. V was pared by 7 bases and J by 4 bases, with 20 bases between. The sample is drawn from a study of T-cell reconstitution after alpha-beta-depleted transplantation in children. Findings of the study overall: About two months after transplant, alpha-beta T cells reportedly came from several hundred expanded graft clones. Newly produced T cells mostly accounted for T-cell counts and diversity one year post-transplant. The origin of high day-60 TCRbeta diversity in some patients lay in surviving recipient T cells and thymic progenitors.

The origin of this receptor is a male patient between 2 and 10 years old who had a stem cell transplant for acute myeloid leukemia, so the T cells may come from the graft donor. This sample comprised PBMCs, mostly from graft donor cells, obtained 60 days after TCRalphabeta/CD19-depleted stem cell transplant. This rearrangement joins TRBV2 to TRBJ1-3, with a possible D match to TRBD1 (5 bases). In DNA form, the CDR3 reads TGTGCCAGCACCTCCGGTGGGAGCAGGGCGGGAAACACCATATATTTT. Protein product: CASTSGGSRAGNTIYF.